Following are 11 T cell receptor beta chains from one sample sequenced in a study of blood T cell repertoires in COVID-19. Some clones are missing from TCRdb's copy, which holds only in-frame ones; the method was immunoSEQ multiplex PCR. The sample consists of about 190,000 clones, about 85% of them appearing once. Sequenced: peripheral blood. These receptor sequences come from a man aged 25-45 years with acute or convalescent COVID-19.

The chain combines TRBV6-5 with TRBJ1-5; no reliable D call. The germline CDR1 and CDR2 sequences are MNHEY and SVGAGI. The V gene lost 1 base and the J gene lost 7 bases, with 14 bases spanning the gap. The CDR3 length is 15 residues. The CDR3 DNA reads as TGTGCCAGCAGTTACTACCAAGGGAGTAGCCAGCCCCAGCATTTT. This sequence encodes CASSYYQGSSQPQHF.

The genes are TRBV19 and TRBJ2-1; the D gene is possibly TRBD1 (6 bases). Germline CDR1 and CDR2: LNHDA and SQIVND (reference sequence). The CDR3 runs to 14 residues. Trimming removed 3 bases from V and 3 bases from J, with 9 bases in between. The CDR3 DNA sequence: TGTGCCAGTAGTATGGGACACCACTACAATGAGCAGTTCTTC. Its protein is CASSMGHHYNEQFF.

The J gene is TRBJ1-1, the V gene TRBV28; TRBD1 matches 12 bases. The CDR3 covers 17 residues. V lost 6 bases to trimming and J lost 0 bases; unmatched junction nucleotides: 8. Germline lookup yields CDR1 MDHEN and CDR2 SYDVKM. CDR3 bases: TGTGCCAGCAGGGGGACAGGGGGCGGCGAGATGAACACTGAAGCTTTCTTT. Protein product: CASRGTGGGEMNTEAFF.

The chain combines TRBV7-2 with TRBJ2-7; TRBD2 might be the D (6 bases). CDR1 is SGHTA, CDR2 FQGNSA, per germline. The V and J ends lost 4 bases and 3 bases respectively, with 10 bases between them. The CDR3 sequence is 13 residues long. The CDR3 region is CASSSLGGYEQYF. CDR3 nucleotide sequence: TGTGCCAGCAGCTCCCTCGGGGGCTACGAGCAGTACTTC.

In regard to this clone: Other DNA sequences in this sample translate to the same CDR3. The CDR3 DNA reads as TGTGCCTGGAGTGTTGGGGGCAACAATCAGCCCCAGCATTTT. Protein product: CAWSVGGNNQPQHF. The V gene is TRBV30, the J gene TRBJ1-5, with D tentatively TRBD1 (6 bases). Trimming pared 0 bases from V and 3 bases from J, leaving 9 bases between. Germline CDR1 GTSNPN, CDR2 SVGIG (reference sequence). This CDR3 is 14 amino acids long.

DNA of the CDR3: TGTGCCAGCAGCTTGTCGGCAGGGGCAGCCTATGGCTACACCTTC. Protein product: CASSLSAGAAYGYTF. The chain carries TRBV5-6 and TRBJ1-2; a weak D match, TRBD1 (6 bases). Germline CDR1 reads SGHDT; CDR2 reads YYEEEE. The CDR3 loop spans 15 amino acids. V gave up 1 base and J gave up 4 bases, with 14 bases separating them.

This rearrangement joins TRBV28 to TRBJ1-1; 9 bases match TRBD1. Trimming removed 6 bases from V and 5 bases from J; junction bases left unmatched: 7. The CDR3 loop spans 14 amino acids. Germline CDR1 reads MDHEN; CDR2 reads SYDVKM. This CDR3 is CASRYRGRLTEAFF. For the CDR3, the DNA is TGTGCCAGCAGATACAGGGGGCGTTTGACTGAAGCTTTCTTT.

This chain connects TRBV19 to TRBJ2-1; 8 bases align to TRBD2. CDR1 and CDR2 (germline): LNHDA, SQIVND (reference sequence). This CDR3 region has 14 residues. Germline trimming cut 3 bases from V and 8 bases from J; bases unmatched to any gene: 6. CDR3 sequence reads: CASSIRRGVDEQFF. As DNA, the CDR3 is TGTGCCAGTAGTATTCGGCGGGGGGTTGATGAGCAGTTCTTC.

This chain connects TRBV6-5 to TRBJ2-7, with 9 bases identical to TRBD1. The V gene end was trimmed by 0 bases and the J gene end by 8 bases; junction bases not matched to a gene: 8. The germline V gene encodes CDR1 MNHEY and CDR2 SVGAGI. This CDR3 is built from 15 residues. The CDR3 region has the DNA TGTGCCAGCAGTTACTCGTGGACAGGGGACCGAAAGCAGTACTTC. This sequence encodes CASSYSWTGDRKQYF.

This clone appeared a single time. The chain recombines TRBV9 with TRBJ1-2; the D is unclear. The CDR3 runs 14 residues. V lost 2 bases and J lost 8, with 16 bases in between. From germline, CDR1 is SGDLS and CDR2 YYNGEE. The CDR3, as DNA: TGTGCCAGCAGCGTCGACCACGGGTTTTTGGGCTACACCTTC. Translation: CASSVDHGFLGYTF. Drawing the rest from reference TRBV9 and TRBJ1-2, the complete variable domain is DSGVTQTPKHLITATGQRVTLRCSPRSGDLSVYWYQQSLDQGLQFLIQYYNGEERAKGNILERFSAQQFPDLHSELNLSSLELGDSALYFCASSVDHGFLGYTFGSGTRLTVV.

The CDR3 spells CASSLGGQGSYYSNQPQHF. Written as DNA, the CDR3 is TGTGCCAGCAGCTTGGGGGGACAGGGATCGTACTATAGCAATCAGCCCCAGCATTTT. The gene calls are TRBV7-8 and TRBJ1-5, with TRBD1 identical over 9 bases. V was pared by 3 bases and J by 0 bases, with 12 bases of the junction left unmatched. The CDR3 spans 19 residues. Germline V gene data show CDR1 as SGHVS and CDR2 as FQNEAQ.